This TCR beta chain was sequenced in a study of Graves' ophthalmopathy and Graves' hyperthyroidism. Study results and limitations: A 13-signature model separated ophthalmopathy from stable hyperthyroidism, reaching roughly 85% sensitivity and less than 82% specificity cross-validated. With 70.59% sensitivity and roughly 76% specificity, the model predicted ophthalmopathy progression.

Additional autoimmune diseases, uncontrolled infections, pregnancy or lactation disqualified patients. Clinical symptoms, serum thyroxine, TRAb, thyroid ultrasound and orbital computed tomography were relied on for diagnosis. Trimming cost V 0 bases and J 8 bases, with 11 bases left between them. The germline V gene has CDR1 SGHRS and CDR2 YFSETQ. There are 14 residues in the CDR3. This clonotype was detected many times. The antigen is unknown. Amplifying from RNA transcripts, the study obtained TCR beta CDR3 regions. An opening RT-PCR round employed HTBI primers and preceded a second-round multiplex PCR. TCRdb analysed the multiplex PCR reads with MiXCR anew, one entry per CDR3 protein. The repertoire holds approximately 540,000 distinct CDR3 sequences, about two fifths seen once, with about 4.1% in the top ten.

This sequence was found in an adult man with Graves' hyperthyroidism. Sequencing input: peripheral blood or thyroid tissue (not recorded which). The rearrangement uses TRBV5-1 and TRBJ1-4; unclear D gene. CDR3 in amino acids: CASSLGLGGEKLFF. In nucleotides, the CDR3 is TGCGCCAGCAGCTTGGGGCTGGGAGGAGAAAAACTGTTTTTT.